One and the same sample provided the 6 T cell receptor beta chains below, sequenced in a study of yellow fever vaccine responses in identical twins (dated 2018 in TCRdb). Receptor libraries were prepared by RT-PCR. The reads were generated on an Illumina HiSeq 2500. TCRdb redid the processing of the public reads, applying fastp at Q25 and MiXCR, and retained in-frame beta chains. Every CDR3 protein is listed once, alongside the most common genes and DNA of its rows. In all, the sample holds around 33,000 distinct CDR3 sequences, and more than 45% of those were seen once. The ten largest clones capture about 4.6% of the sample. The sample here was T cells from blood (PBMCs), unsorted or a sorted subset (not recorded which), taken before or after yellow fever vaccination (not recorded which). These receptors originate from a woman younger than 35 who received the yellow fever vaccine. Donor details come from another sample of the same person, matched by shared clones.

This clonotype was observed a handful of times. The chain couples TRBV6-1 to TRBJ1-1; no firm D call. This CDR3 is 12 amino acids long. With 4 bases removed from V and 4 bases from J, the gap between germline ends came to 7 bases. The germline gives CDR1 MNHNS, CDR2 SASEGT. The CDR3 DNA is TGTGCCAGCAGTGCCCGGGGCACTGAAGCTTTCTTT. It specifies CASSARGTEAFF.

CDR3 protein: CASRQGGASGGWSSYNEQFF. The CDR3 region has the DNA TGTGCCAGCAGACAAGGTGGGGCTAGCGGGGGGTGGAGCTCCTACAATGAGCAGTTCTTC. The chain uses TRBV11-2 and TRBJ2-1; 11 nucleotides agree with TRBD2. Germline CDR1 is SGHAT and CDR2 is FQNNGV. The CDR3 contains 20 residues. V lost 6 bases to trimming and J lost 0 bases; unmatched junction nucleotides: 16.

This clonotype was seen a handful of times. The chain recombines TRBV20-1 with TRBJ2-7; no clear D. The CDR3 is 8 residues long. V dropped 6 bases and J dropped 7 bases, with 4 bases sitting between them. Germline V gene lookup returns CDR1 DFQATT and CDR2 SNEGSKA (reference sequence). The CDR3 coding sequence is TGCAGTGCCCCGGAGCAGTACTTC. This translates into CSAPEQYF.

The DNA of the CDR3 is TGTGCCAGCAGCACACCGACTACGACAAGGAGTTACACCGGGGAGCTGTTTTTT. Translated, it gives CASSTPTTTRSYTGELFF. The V gene is TRBV13, the J gene TRBJ2-2, with a weak D call TRBD2 (5 bases). Germline CDR1 PRHDT, CDR2 FYEKMQ (reference sequence). Deletions cut 5 bases from V and 3 bases from J, with 22 bases between. The CDR3 is 18 residues long.

This clonotype has just a few counts. The chain carries TRBV29-1 and TRBJ2-7; no firm D call. The CDR3 length is 14 residues. Germline lookup yields CDR1 SQVTM and CDR2 ANQGSEA. With 4 bases removed from V and 1 base from J, the gap between germline ends came to 14 bases. This CDR3 is CSVVFADSSYEQYF. DNA of the CDR3: TGCAGCGTTGTTTTCGCCGATTCATCCTACGAGCAGTACTTC.

The V and J genes are TRBV12-1 and TRBJ1-5; TRBD1 is the table's D call and was not checked against the DNA. TRBV12-1 counts as a pseudogene. This CDR3 region has 17 residues. CDR3 residues: CASRARGKPGPNQPQHF. The CDR3 DNA reads as TGTGCCAGCAGAGCCAGGGGCAAACCGGGCCCCAATCAGCCCCAGCATTTT.